The next 7 T cell receptor beta chains were all read from a single sample in a study of blood T cell repertoires in COVID-19. The protocol was immunoSEQ multiplex PCR, while the TCRdb copy is restricted to in-frame clones and leaves out a portion. The repertoire holds roughly 34,000 clones, with roughly 80% as singletons. Sequencing was carried out using peripheral blood. Receptors originate from a woman in her seventies with acute or convalescent COVID-19.

This sequence joins TRBV6-1 and TRBJ1-1; TRBD1 matches at 7 bases. Germline CDR1 reads MNHNS; CDR2 reads SASEGT. Losses at the gene ends were 1 base for V and 6 bases for J; bases not matched to a gene: 8. The CDR3 sequence is 15 residues long. The CDR3 reads CASSEVAGGRPEAFF. The CDR3 coding sequence is TGTGCCAGCAGTGAAGTGGCAGGGGGGAGGCCTGAAGCTTTCTTT.

The chain couples TRBV6-6 to TRBJ1-5, with D perhaps matching TRBD1 (6 bases). Germline V gives CDR1 MNHNY, CDR2 SVGAGI (reference sequence). The CDR3 has 15 residues. V lost 5 bases, J lost 7 bases, and 18 bases lay in between. CDR3 DNA: TGTGCCAGCAGTCGTGTGGAGGACAGAGGACAGCCCCAGCATTTT. Residues: CASSRVEDRGQPQHF.

The rearrangement joins TRBV29-1 to TRBJ2-2, with TRBD2 matching over 7 bases. This CDR3 has 13 amino acids. Germline loops: CDR1 SQVTM, CDR2 ANQGSEA. Trimming at V came to 8 bases and at J to 4 bases, leaving 7 bases not matched to a gene. The CDR3, as DNA: TGCAGCTCCCTAGGCGGGGGCACCGGGGAGCTGTTTTTT. Its translation is CSSLGGGTGELFF.

CDR3 region: CASSQDKDYGYTF. CDR3 DNA sequence: TGTGCCAGCAGCCAGGACAAGGACTATGGCTACACCTTC. The chain couples TRBV2 to TRBJ1-2, with D maybe TRBD1 (5 bases). Germline V gene data show CDR1 as SNHLY and CDR2 as FYNNEI. CDR3 length: 13 amino acids. Trimming took off 6 bases at V and 3 bases at J, with 11 bases between the two ends.

The V gene is TRBV6-6, the J gene TRBJ2-7; TRBD1 is a possible D gene (6 bases). There are 14 residues in the CDR3. Germline V gene lookup returns CDR1 MNHNY and CDR2 SVGAGI (reference sequence). Trimming took off 5 bases at V and 7 bases at J, with 18 bases between the two ends. The CDR3 DNA reads TGTGCCAGCAGTACCCTAGACAGGATAGGAGAGCAGTACTTC. Residues: CASSTLDRIGEQYF.

The rearrangement links TRBV5-5 to TRBJ2-2, with 9 bases lining up with TRBD2. V trimming: 4 bases; J trimming: 9 bases; junction bases outside the gene matches: 10. The length of the CDR3 is 15 residues. Germline V lookup: CDR1 SGHKS, CDR2 YYEKEE (reference sequence). The CDR3 nucleotides are TGTGCCAGCAGCCCGGGACTAGCTATTGGGCGGGAGCTGTTTTTT. Translation gives CASSPGLAIGRELFF.

V and J are TRBV28 and TRBJ2-3; TRBD2 matches at 12 bases. With 6 bases clipped from V and 0 bases from J, the junction kept 4 bases outside the gene matches. In germline, CDR1 is MDHEN, CDR2 SYDVKM. This CDR3 has 16 amino acids. The CDR3 nucleotides are TGTGCCAGCAGCGGACTAGCGGGAAAGAGCACAGATACGCAGTATTTT. Encoded protein: CASSGLAGKSTDTQYF.